This is a list of T cell receptor beta chains from one sample in a study of blood T cell repertoires in COVID-19. Data came from immunoSEQ multiplex PCR; TCRdb stores just in-frame clones and leaves some out. The top ten hold approximately 9% of the sample, which has over 120,000 clones, 80% to 90% seen once. Sequencing was performed on peripheral blood. All receptors derive from a woman aged 50 to 60 with active or convalescent COVID-19. Each CDR3 is given with its conserved first and last residue. D genes are given only for firm matches. Clone size appears in some rows only: once, few, many, or a class for an expanded clone.

V gene,J gene,clone size,D gene,CDR3 protein,CDR3 DNA
TRBV7-2,TRBJ2-5,NA,TRBD2,CASSPRLAGGKETQYF,TGTGCCAGCAGCCCCCGACTAGCGGGAGGGAAAGAGACCCAGTACTTC
TRBV6-2/TRBV6-3,TRBJ2-7,NA,NA,CASTPRQGQSYEQYF,TGTGCCAGCACCCCACGGCAGGGGCAATCCTACGAGCAGTACTTC
TRBV5-6,TRBJ1-1,NA,TRBD1,CASSLDDRGEAFF,TGTGCCAGCAGCTTGGATGACAGGGGTGAAGCTTTCTTT
TRBV24-1,TRBJ1-3,NA,NA,CATISVVDTIYF,TGTGCCACCATTTCGGTGGTGGACACCATATATTTT
TRBV9,TRBJ2-1,NA,NA,CASSLGESSYNEQFF,TGTGCCAGCAGCCTAGGCGAGAGCTCCTACAATGAGCAGTTCTTC
TRBV7-2,TRBJ1-2,NA,NA,CASISDGYTF,TGTGCCAGCATATCGGATGGCTACACCTTC
TRBV28,TRBJ2-7,NA,TRBD1,CASSPPGTGARYEQYF,TGTGCCAGCAGTCCCCCCGGGACAGGGGCCCGTTACGAGCAGTACTTC
TRBV6-2/TRBV6-3,TRBJ1-1,NA,NA,CASSYSNRVPEAFF,TGTGCCAGCAGTTACTCAAACAGGGTCCCTGAAGCTTTCTTT
TRBV4-3,TRBJ1-4,NA,NA,CASSHHTPTNEKLFF,TGCGCCAGCAGCCACCACACCCCAACTAATGAAAAACTGTTTTTT
TRBV28,TRBJ2-7,NA,NA,CASSLRQGGPYEQYF,TGTGCCAGCAGTCTAAGACAGGGAGGTCCCTACGAGCAGTACTTC
TRBV5-4,TRBJ2-7,NA,TRBD2,CASSLGGTIFYEQYF,TGTGCCAGCAGCTTGGGAGGGACTATCTTCTACGAGCAGTACTTC
TRBV19,TRBJ2-1,NA,TRBD2,CASSRLTSGRWYEQFF,TGTGCCAGTAGCCGATTGACTAGCGGGAGATGGTATGAGCAGTTCTTC
TRBV28,TRBJ2-4,NA,NA,CASSFGQLHKNIQYF,TGTGCCAGCAGTTTTGGGCAGCTTCATAAAAACATTCAGTACTTC
TRBV3-1/TRBV3-2,TRBJ1-3,once,NA,CASSPLGNTIYF,TGTGCCAGCAGCCCTTTAGGAAACACCATATATTTT
TRBV19,TRBJ2-7,NA,TRBD2,CASSSSPWTSGGPTYEQYF,TGTGCCAGTAGTTCGAGCCCTTGGACTAGCGGGGGTCCGACCTACGAGCAGTACTTC
TRBV25-1,TRBJ2-6,NA,TRBD1,CASSGRDRGSSGANVLTF,TGTGCCAGCAGTGGCCGGGACAGGGGCTCCTCTGGGGCCAACGTCCTGACTTTC
TRBV3-1/TRBV3-2,TRBJ1-5,NA,NA,CASSGNAGVSQPQHF,TGTGCCAGCAGCGGAAATGCAGGGGTAAGCCAGCCCCAGCATTTT
TRBV12-5,TRBJ2-2,NA,TRBD1,CASGLLTGATSNTGELFF,TGTGCTAGTGGTTTGCTTACAGGGGCTACATCGAACACCGGGGAGCTGTTTTTT
TRBV15,TRBJ2-5,NA,TRBD2,CATSSPRGVAGVGETQYF,TGTGCCACCAGCAGCCCGCGAGGGGTAGCGGGAGTTGGGGAGACCCAGTACTTC
TRBV6-5,TRBJ2-7,NA,TRBD1,CASSLDRVPREQYF,TGTGCCAGCAGTTTGGACAGGGTGCCGCGTGAGCAGTACTTC